The clone carrying this T cell receptor (beta chain) was counted between two and nine times. Its target is not known. CD4+ T cells that had been cultured provided DNA sequenced with the Oncomine TCR Beta short-read assay. TCRdb reanalysed the PCR reads using MiXCR and keeps one entry per CDR3 protein. Seen here are thousands of distinct CDR3 sequences, around 16% observed once, and the top ten hold about 13%. Stated treatment: roughly 10-day PBMC culture with coronavirus spike peptide pools or control peptides (ViraFEST assay). From germline, CDR1 is SGHRS and CDR2 YFSETQ. V gave up 4 bases and J gave up 7 bases, with 15 bases separating them. The CDR3 is 14 amino acids. The data stem from a study of vaccination and CD4 T cells after COVID-19.

The receptor was isolated from a human donor who had recovered from COVID-19. This chain connects TRBV5-1 to TRBJ1-5; D perhaps matches TRBD1 (6 bases). Sequenced material: CD4+ T cells from blood, cultured in vitro. The CDR3 nucleotides read TGCGCCAGCAGCCTGGACAGTGGAGGACAGCCCCAGCATTTT. It is translated as CASSLDSGGQPQHF.